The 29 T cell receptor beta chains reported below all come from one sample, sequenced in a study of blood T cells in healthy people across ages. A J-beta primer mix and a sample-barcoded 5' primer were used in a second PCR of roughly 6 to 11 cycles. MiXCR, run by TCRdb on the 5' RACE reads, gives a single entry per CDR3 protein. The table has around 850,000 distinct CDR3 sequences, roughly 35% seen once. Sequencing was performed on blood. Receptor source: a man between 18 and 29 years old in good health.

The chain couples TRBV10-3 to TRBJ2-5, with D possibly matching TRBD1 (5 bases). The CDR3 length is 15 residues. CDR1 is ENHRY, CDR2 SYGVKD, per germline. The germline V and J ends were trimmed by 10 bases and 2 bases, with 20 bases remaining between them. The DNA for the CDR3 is TGTGCCACCAGCCAACCAGGGTTGGGTCAAGAGACCCAGTACTTC. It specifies CATSQPGLGQETQYF.

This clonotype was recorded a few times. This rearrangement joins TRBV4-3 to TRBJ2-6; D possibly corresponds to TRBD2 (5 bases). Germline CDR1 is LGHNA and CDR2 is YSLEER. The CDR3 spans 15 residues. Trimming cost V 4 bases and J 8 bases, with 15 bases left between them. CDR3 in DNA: TGCGCCAGCAGCCCGGAGACGGGGTGGTCCAACGTCCTGACTTTC. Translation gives CASSPETGWSNVLTF.

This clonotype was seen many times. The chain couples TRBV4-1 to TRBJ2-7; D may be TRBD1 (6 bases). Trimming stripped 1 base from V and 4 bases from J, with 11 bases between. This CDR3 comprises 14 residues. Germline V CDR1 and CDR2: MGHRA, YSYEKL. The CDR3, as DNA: TGCGCCAGCAGCCAAGGGACAGTCGTATACGAGCAGTACTTC. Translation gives CASSQGTVVYEQYF.

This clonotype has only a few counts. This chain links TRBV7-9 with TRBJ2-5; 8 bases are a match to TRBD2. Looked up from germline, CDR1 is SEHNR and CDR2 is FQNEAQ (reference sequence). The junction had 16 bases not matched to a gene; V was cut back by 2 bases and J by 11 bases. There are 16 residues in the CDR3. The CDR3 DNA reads TGTGCCAGCAGCTTAATCGAGCGGGGGTACTACAATGAGCAGTACTTC. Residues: CASSLIERGYYNEQYF.

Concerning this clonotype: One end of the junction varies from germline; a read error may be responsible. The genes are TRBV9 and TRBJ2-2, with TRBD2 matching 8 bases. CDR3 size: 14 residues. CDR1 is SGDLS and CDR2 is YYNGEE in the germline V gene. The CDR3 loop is CANSLGLGPGELFF. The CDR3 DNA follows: TGTGCCAACAGCTTGGGACTAGGGCCCGGGGAGCTGTTTTTT. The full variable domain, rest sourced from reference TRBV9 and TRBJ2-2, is DSGVTQTPKHLITATGQRVTLRCSPRSGDLSVYWYQQSLDQGLQFLIQYYNGEERAKGNILERFSAQQFPDLHSELNLSSLELGDSALYFCANSLGLGPGELFFGEGSRLTVL.

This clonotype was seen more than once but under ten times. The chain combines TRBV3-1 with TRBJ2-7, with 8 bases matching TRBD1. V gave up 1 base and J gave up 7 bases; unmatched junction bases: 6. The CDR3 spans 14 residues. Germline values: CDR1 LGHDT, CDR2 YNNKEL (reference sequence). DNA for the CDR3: TGTGCCAGCAGCCAAGGGACAGGGAGTAATGAGCAGTACTTC. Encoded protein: CASSQGTGSNEQYF.

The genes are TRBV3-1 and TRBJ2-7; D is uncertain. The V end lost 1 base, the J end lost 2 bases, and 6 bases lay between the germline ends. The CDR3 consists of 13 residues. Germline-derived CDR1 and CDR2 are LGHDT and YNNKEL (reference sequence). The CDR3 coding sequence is TGTGCCAGCAGCCAAGCTAGGACCTACGAGCAGTACTTC. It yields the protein CASSQARTYEQYF.

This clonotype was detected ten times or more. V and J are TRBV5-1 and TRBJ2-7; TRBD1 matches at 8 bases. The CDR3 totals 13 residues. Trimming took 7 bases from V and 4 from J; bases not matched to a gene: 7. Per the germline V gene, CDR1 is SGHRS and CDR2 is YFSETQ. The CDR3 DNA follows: TGCGCCAGCGGAGGACAGGGATTTTACGAGCAGTACTTC. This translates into CASGGQGFYEQYF.

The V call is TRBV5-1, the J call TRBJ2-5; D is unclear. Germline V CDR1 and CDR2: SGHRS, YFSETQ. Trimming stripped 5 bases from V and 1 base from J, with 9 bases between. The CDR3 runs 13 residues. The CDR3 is CASRPLFQETQYF. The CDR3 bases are TGCGCCAGCAGACCCTTATTCCAAGAGACCCAGTACTTC.

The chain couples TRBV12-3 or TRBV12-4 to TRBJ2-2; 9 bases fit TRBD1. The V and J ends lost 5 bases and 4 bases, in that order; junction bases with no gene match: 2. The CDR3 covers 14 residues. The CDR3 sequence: CASSGDRVTGELFF. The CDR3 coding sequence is TGTGCCAGCAGTGGGGACAGGGTCACCGGGGAGCTGTTTTTT.

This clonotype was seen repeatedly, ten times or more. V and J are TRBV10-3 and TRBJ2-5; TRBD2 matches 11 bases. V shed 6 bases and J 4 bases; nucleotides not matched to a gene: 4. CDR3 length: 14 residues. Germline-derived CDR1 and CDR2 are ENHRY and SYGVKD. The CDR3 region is CAISKTSGGETQYF. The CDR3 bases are TGTGCCATCAGCAAAACTAGCGGGGGAGAGACCCAGTACTTC.

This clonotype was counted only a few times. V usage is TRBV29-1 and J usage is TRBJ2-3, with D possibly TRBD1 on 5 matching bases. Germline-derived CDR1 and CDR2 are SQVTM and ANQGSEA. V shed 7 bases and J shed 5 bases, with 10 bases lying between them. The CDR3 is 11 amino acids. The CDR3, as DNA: TGCAGCGCCTCCAGGGAAGATACGCAGTATTTT. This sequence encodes CSASREDTQYF.

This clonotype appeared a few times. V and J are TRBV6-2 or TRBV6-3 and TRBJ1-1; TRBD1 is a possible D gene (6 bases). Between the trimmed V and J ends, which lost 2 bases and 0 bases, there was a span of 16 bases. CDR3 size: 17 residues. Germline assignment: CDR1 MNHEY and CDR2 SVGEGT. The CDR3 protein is CASSYDQGPGVNTEAFF. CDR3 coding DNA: TGTGCCAGCAGTTACGACCAGGGGCCGGGGGTGAACACTGAAGCTTTCTTT.

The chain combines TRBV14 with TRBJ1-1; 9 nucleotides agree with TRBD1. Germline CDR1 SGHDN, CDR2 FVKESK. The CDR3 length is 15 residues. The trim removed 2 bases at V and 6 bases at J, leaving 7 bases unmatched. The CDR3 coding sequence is TGTGCCAGCAGCCAACCGACAGGGGGGTATGCTGAAGCTTTCTTT. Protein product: CASSQPTGGYAEAFF.

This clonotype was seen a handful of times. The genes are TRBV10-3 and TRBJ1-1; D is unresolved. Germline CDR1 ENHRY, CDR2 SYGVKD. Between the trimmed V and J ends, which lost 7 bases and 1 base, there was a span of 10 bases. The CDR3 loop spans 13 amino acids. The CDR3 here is CAIMGSGNTEAFF. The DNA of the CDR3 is TGTGCCATCATGGGGTCTGGGAACACTGAAGCTTTCTTT.

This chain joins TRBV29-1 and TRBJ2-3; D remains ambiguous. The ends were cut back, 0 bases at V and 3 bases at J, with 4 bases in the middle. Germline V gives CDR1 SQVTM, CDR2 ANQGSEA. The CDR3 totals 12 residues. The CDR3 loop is CSVEEVTDTQYF. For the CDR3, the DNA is TGCAGCGTTGAAGAAGTGACAGATACGCAGTATTTT.

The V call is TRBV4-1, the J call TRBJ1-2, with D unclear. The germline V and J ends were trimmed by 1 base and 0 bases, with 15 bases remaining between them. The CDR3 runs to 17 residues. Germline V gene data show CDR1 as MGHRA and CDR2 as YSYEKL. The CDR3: CASSQGIHPVANYGYTF. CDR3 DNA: TGCGCCAGCAGCCAAGGTATACATCCTGTAGCTAACTATGGCTACACCTTC.

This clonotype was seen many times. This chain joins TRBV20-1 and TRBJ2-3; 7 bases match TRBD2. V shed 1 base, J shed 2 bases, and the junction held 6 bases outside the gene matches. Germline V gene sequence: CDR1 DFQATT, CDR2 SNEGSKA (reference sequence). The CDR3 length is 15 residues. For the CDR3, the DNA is TGCAGTGCTAGAGTGGGACGGGGGGACACAGATACGCAGTATTTT. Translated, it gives CSARVGRGDTDTQYF.

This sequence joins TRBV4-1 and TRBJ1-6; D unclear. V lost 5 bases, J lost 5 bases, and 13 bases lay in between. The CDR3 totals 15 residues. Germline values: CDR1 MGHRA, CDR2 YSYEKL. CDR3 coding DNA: TGCGCCAGCAGCAAAAGCGAGGGCAATAATTCACCCCTCCACTTT. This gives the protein CASSKSEGNNSPLHF.

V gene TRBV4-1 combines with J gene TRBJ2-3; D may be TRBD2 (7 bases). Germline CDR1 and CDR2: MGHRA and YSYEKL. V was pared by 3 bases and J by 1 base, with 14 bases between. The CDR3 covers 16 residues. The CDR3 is CASSQRGGGRTDTQYF. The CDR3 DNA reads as TGCGCCAGCAGCCAGAGAGGGGGGGGGCGCACAGATACGCAGTATTTT.

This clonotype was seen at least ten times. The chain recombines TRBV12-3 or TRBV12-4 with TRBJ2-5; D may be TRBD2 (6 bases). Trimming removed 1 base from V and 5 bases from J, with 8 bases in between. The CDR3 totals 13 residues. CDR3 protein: CASSLEGRETQYF. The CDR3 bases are TGTGCCAGCAGTTTAGAAGGGAGGGAGACCCAGTACTTC.

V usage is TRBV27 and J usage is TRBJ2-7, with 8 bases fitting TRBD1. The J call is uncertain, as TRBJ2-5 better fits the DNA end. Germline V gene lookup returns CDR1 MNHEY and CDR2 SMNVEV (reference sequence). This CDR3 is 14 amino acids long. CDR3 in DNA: TGTGCCAGCAGCGCCGACAGGGGTGGGGAGACCCAGTACTTC. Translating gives CASSADRGGETQYF.

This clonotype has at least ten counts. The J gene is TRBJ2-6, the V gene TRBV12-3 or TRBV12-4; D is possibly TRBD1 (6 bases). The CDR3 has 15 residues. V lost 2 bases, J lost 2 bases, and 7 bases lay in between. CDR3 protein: CASSLTGPGANVLTF. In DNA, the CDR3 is TGTGCCAGCAGTTTAACAGGGCCTGGGGCCAACGTCCTGACTTTC.

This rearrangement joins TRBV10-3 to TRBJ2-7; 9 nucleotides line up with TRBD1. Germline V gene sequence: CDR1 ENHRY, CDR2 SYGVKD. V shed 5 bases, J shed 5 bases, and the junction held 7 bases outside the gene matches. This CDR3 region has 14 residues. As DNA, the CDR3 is TGTGCCATCAGTTGGGACAGGGAGGTGGACGAGCAGTACTTC. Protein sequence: CAISWDREVDEQYF.

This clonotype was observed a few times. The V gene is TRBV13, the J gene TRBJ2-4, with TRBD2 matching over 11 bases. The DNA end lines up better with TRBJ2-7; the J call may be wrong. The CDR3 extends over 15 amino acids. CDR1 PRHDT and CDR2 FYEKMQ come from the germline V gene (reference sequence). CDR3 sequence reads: CASSSLAGGPYEQYF. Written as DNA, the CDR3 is TGTGCCAGCAGCTCTTTAGCGGGAGGGCCCTACGAGCAGTACTTC.

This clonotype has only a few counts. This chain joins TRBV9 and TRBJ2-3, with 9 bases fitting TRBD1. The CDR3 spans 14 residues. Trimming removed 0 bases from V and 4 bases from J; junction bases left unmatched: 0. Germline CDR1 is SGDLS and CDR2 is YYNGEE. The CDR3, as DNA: TGTGCCAGCAGCGTAGGGACAGGGGCAGATACGCAGTATTTT. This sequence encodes CASSVGTGADTQYF.

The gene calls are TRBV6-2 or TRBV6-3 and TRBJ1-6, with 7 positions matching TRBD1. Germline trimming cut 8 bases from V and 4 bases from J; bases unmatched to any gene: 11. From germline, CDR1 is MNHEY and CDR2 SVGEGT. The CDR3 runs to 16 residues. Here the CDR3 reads CASQTGTEAYNSPLHF. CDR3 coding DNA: TGTGCCAGCCAGACCGGGACAGAAGCTTATAATTCACCCCTCCACTTT.

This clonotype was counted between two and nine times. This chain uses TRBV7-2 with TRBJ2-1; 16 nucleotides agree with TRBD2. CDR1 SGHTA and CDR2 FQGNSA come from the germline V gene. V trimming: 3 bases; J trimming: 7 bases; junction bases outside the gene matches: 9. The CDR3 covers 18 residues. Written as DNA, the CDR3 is TGTGCCAGCAGCTTTAGAGGGACTAGCGGGGGGGCCAAGAATGAGCAGTTCTTC. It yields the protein CASSFRGTSGGAKNEQFF.

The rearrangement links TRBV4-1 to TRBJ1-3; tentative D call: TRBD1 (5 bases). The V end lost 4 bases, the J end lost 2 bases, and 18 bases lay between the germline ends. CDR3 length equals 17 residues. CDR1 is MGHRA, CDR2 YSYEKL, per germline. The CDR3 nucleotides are TGCGCCAGCAGCCCCGCTCTCAGGGAAGGAACTGGAAACACCATATATTTT. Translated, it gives CASSPALREGTGNTIYF.